This T cell receptor (beta chain) was captured by sequencing in a study of T cell repertoires in cytomegalovirus infection. The wider study: CMV infection together with matching HLA type was indicated by public TCR beta signatures.

TCRdb fed the reads into MiXCR, producing one record per CDR3 protein. The sample contains 150,000 to 200,000 distinct CDR3 sequences, 9.5% of which appear only once. Overall study results and limits: Identification of carriers of CMV plus the relevant HLA was performed using cumulative public TCR beta family frequency. Ex vivo responses were dominated by HLA-C-restricted CMV-specific TCR beta clonotypes.

Worth noting for this clonotype: The target antigen is unknown.

The length of the CDR3 is 17 residues. V lost 2 bases, J lost 0 bases, and 5 bases stayed unmatched. CDR1 is SGHTA, CDR2 FQGNSA, per germline. The TCR comes from a human donor in good health (CMV status not recorded). Some clones in this sample may be carry-over from other donors' samples. The sequencing input was PBMCs. The rearrangement joins TRBV7-2 to TRBJ1-2; 11 positions agree with TRBD1. The CDR3 region is CASSLRTGGSSNYGYTF. The CDR3 DNA sequence: TGTGCCAGCAGCTTAAGGACAGGGGGCTCCTCTAACTATGGCTACACCTTC.